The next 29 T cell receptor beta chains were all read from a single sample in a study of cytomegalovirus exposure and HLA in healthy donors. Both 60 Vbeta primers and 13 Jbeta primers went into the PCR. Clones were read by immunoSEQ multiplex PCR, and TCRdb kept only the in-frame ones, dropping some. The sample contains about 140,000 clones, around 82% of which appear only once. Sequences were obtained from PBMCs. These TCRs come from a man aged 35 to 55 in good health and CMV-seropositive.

CDR3: CASSLGPGLKETQYF. CDR3 sequence (DNA): TGTGCCAGCAGCTTAGGGCCGGGACTCAAAGAGACCCAGTACTTC. V and J are TRBV7-2 and TRBJ2-5; the D gene is possibly TRBD2 (6 bases). Between the trimmed V and J ends, which lost 1 base and 3 bases, there was a span of 12 bases. The germline V gene encodes CDR1 SGHTA and CDR2 FQGNSA. The CDR3 totals 15 residues.

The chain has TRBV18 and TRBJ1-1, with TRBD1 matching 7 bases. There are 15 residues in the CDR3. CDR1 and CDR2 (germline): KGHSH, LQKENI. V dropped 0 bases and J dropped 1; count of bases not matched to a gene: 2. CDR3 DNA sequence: TGTGCCAGCTCACCACCGTGGACAGGGAACACTGAAGCTTTCTTT. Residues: CASSPPWTGNTEAFF. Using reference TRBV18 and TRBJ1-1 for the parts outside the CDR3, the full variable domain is NAGVMQNPRHLVRRRGQEARLRCSPMKGHSHVYWYRQLPEEGLKFMVYLQKENIIDESGMPKERFSAEFPKEGPSILRIQQVVRGDSAAYFCASSPPWTGNTEAFFGQGTRLTVV.

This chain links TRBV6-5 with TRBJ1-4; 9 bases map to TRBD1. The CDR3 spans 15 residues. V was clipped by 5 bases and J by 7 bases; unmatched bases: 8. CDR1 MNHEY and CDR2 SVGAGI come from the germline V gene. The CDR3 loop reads CASSPRGQGFEKLFF. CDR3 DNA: TGTGCCAGCAGTCCCCGGGGACAGGGTTTTGAAAAACTGTTTTTT.

CDR3 nucleotide sequence: TGTGCCAGCAGCTTAGCAGGGAGGAACACTGAAGCTTTCTTT. This gives the protein CASSLAGRNTEAFF. The rearrangement joins TRBV7-8 to TRBJ1-1; no definite D call. Germline V lookup: CDR1 SGHVS, CDR2 FQNEAQ. V lost 0 bases and J 1 base, leaving 6 bases between the germline ends. This CDR3 spans 14 amino acids.

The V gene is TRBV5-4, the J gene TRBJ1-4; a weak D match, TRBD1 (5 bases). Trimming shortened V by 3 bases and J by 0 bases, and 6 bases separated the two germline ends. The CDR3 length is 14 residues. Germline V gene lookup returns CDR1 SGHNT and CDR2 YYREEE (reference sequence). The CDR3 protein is CASSWGATNEKLFF. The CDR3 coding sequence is TGTGCCAGCAGCTGGGGGGCAACTAATGAAAAACTGTTTTTT.

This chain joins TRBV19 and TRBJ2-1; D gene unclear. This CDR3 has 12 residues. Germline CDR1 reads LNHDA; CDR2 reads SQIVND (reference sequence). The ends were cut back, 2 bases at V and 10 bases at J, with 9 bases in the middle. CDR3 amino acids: CASSIFREEQFF. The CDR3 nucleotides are TGTGCCAGTAGTATATTCCGCGAGGAGCAGTTCTTC.

The CDR3 nucleotides read TGTGCCAGCAGCTCCGACAGGGGTGTTTCTCAGCCCCAGCATTTT. Residues: CASSSDRGVSQPQHF. This rearrangement joins TRBV7-2 to TRBJ1-5, with TRBD1 matching 8 bases. Trimming removed 4 bases from V and 6 bases from J; junction bases left unmatched: 8. The CDR3 consists of 15 residues. Germline-derived CDR1 and CDR2 are SGHTA and FQGNSA.

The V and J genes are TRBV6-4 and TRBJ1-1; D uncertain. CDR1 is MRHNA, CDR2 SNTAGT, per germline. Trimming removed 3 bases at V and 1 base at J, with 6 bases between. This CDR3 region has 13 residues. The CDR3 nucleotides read TGTGCCAGCAGTGAGACGGGGAACACTGAAGCTTTCTTT. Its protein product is CASSETGNTEAFF.

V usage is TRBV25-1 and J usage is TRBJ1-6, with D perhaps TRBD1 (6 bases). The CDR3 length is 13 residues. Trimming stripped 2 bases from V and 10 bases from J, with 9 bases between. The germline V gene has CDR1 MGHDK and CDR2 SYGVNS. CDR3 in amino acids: CASSETGLSPLHF. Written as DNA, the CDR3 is TGTGCCAGCAGTGAAACAGGGCTCTCACCCCTCCACTTT. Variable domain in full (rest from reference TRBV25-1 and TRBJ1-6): EADIYQTPRYLVIGTGKKITLECSQTMGHDKMYWYQQDPGMELHLIHYSYGVNSTEKGDLSSESTVSRIRTEHFPLTLESARPSHTSQYLCASSETGLSPLHFGNGTRLTVT.

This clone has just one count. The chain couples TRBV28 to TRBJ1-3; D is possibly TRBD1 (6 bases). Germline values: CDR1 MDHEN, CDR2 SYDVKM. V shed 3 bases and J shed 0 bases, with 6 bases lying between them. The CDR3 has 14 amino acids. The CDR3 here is CASSLTGSGNTIYF. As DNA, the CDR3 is TGTGCCAGCAGTTTGACAGGCTCTGGAAACACCATATATTTT.

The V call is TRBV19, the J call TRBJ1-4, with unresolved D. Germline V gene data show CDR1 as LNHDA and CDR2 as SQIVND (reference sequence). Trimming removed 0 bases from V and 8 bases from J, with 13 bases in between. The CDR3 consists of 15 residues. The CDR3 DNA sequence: TGTGCCAGTAGTATAGACGGCAGCCTGCGGGAAAAACTGTTTTTT. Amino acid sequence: CASSIDGSLREKLFF.

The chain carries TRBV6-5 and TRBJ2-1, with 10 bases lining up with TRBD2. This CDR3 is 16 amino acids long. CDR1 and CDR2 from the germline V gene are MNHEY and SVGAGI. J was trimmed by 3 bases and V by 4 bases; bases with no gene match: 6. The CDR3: CASSFGRTSGYNEQFF. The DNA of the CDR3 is TGTGCCAGCAGTTTCGGAAGGACTAGCGGCTACAATGAGCAGTTCTTC.

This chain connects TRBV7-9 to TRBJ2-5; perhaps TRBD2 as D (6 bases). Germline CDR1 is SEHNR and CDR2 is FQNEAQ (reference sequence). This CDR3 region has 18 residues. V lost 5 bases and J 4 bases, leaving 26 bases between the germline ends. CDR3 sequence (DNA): TGTGCCAGCAGCCCGCGAACCCTAGGACGGGGGTCCTTAGAGACCCAGTACTTC. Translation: CASSPRTLGRGSLETQYF.

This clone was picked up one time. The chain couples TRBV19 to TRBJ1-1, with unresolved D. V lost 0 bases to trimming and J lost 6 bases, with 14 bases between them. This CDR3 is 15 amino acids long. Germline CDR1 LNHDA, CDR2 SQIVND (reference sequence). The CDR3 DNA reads TGTGCCAGTAGTATAGATGTGACCCAGAGGGCTGAAGCTTTCTTT. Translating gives CASSIDVTQRAEAFF.

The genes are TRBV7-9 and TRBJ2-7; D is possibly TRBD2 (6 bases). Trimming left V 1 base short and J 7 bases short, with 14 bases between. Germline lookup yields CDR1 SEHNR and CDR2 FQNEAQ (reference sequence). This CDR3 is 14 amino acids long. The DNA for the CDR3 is TGTGCCAGCAGCTTAGTGGGGGGACGTGGGGAGCAGTACTTC. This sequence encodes CASSLVGGRGEQYF.

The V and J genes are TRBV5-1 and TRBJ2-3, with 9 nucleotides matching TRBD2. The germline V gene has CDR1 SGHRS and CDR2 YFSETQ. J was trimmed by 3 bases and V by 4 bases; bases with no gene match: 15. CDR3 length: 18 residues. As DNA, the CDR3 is TGCGCCAGCAGCCCGGAGCGGGGGGCCATCGTTCTTACAGATACGCAGTATTTT. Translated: CASSPERGAIVLTDTQYF.

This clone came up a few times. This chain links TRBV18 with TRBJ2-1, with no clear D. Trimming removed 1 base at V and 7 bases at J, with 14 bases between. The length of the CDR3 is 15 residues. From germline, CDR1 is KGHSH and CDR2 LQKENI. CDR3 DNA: TGTGCCAGCTCACCACTCCCCGTTCTCGGTAATGAGCAGTTCTTC. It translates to CASSPLPVLGNEQFF.

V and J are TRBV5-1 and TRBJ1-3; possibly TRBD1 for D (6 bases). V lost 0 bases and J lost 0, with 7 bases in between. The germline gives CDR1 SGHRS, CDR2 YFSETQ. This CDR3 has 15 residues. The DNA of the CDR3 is TGCGCCAGCAGCTTGGGGACAGTCTCTGGAAACACCATATATTTT. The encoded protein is CASSLGTVSGNTIYF.

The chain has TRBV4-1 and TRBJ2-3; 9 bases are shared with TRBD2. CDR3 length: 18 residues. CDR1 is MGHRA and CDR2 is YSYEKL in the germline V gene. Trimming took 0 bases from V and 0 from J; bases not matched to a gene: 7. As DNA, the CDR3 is TGCGCCAGCAGCCAAGAGTTTAGCGGGGGCCTTAGCACAGATACGCAGTATTTT. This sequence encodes CASSQEFSGGLSTDTQYF.

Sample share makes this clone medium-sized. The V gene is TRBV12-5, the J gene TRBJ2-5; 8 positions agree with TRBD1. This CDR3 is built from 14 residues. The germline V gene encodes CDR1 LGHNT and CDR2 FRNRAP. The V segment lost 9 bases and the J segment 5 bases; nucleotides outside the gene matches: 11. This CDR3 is CARIARGLRETQYF. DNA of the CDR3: TGTGCTAGGATAGCCAGGGGGCTAAGGGAGACCCAGTACTTC.

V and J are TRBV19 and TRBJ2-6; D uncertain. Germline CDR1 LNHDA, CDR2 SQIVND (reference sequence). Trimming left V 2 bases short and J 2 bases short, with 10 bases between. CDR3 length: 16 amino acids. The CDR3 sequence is CASSIRDLTGANVLTF. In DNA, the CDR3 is TGTGCCAGTAGTATACGAGATCTAACTGGGGCCAACGTCCTGACTTTC.

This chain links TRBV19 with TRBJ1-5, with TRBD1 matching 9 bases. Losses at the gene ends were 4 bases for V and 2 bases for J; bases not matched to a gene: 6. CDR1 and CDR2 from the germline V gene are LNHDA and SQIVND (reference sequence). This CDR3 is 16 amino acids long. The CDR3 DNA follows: TGTGCCAGTAGTACCGGACAGGGGTTTGGCAATCAGCCCCAGCATTTT. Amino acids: CASSTGQGFGNQPQHF.

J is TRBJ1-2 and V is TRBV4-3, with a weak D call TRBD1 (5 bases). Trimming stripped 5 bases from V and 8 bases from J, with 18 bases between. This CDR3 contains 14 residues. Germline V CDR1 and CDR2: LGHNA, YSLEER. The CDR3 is CASSYTLQGPGYTF. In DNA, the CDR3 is TGCGCCAGCAGCTACACGTTGCAGGGCCCCGGCTACACCTTC.

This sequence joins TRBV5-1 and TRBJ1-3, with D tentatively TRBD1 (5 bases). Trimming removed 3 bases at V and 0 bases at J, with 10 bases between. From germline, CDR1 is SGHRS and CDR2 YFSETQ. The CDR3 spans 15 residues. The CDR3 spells CASSYRGTSGNTIYF. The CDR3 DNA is TGCGCCAGCAGCTACCGGGGGACCTCTGGAAACACCATATATTTT.

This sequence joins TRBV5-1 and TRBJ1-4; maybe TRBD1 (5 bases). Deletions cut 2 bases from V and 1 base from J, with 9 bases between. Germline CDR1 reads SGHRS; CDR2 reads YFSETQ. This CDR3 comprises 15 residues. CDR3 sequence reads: CASSLGGVTNEKLFF. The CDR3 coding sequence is TGCGCCAGCAGCTTAGGAGGGGTAACTAATGAAAAACTGTTTTTT. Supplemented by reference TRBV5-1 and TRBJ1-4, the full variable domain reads KAGVTQTPRYLIKTRGQQVTLSCSPISGHRSVSWYQQTPGQGLQFLFEYFSETQRNKGNFPGRFSGRQFSNSRSEMNVSTLELGDSALYLCASSLGGVTNEKLFFGSGTQLSVL.

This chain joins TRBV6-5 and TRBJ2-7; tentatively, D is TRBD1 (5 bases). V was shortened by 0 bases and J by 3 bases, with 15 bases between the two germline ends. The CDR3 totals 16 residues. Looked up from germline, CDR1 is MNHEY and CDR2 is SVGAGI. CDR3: CASSYSSLAGIYEQYF. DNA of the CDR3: TGTGCCAGCAGTTACTCGAGCCTTGCAGGGATCTACGAGCAGTACTTC.

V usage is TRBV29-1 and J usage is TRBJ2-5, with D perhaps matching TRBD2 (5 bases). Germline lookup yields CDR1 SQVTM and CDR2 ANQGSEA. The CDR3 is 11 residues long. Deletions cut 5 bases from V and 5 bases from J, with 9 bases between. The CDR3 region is CSVRRGETQYF. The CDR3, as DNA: TGCAGCGTTCGGAGAGGGGAGACCCAGTACTTC.

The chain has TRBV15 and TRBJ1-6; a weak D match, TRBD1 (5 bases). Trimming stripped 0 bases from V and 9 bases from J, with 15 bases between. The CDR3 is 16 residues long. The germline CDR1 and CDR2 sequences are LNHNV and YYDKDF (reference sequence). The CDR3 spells CATSRDGAGGSSPLHF. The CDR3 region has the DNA TGTGCCACCAGCAGAGATGGGGCAGGAGGGTCTTCACCCCTCCACTTT.

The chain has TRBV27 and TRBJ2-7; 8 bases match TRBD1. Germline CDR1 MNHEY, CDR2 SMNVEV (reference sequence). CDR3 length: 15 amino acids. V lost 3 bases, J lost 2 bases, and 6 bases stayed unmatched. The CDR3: CASSFVTGAPYEQYF. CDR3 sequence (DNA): TGTGCCAGCAGTTTCGTGACAGGGGCTCCCTACGAGCAGTACTTC.